The rows below give T cell receptor beta chains drawn from one sample of a study of blood T cell repertoires in COVID-19. Sequencing was performed with immunoSEQ multiplex PCR; in TCRdb, only in-frame clones are kept and a portion is missing. This table holds 200,000 to 300,000 clones, around 80% found once. Input material: peripheral blood. The receptors come from a human donor in a cohort sampled during active COVID-19. Each CDR3 is given with its conserved first and last residue. The D gene is left open where the match is weak. Only part of the rows carry a size: once, few, many, or a class if the clone is expanded.

TRBV5-1,NA,16,TRBD1,TRBJ2-2,TGCGCCAGCAAAATTACTGGGACAGGGAACACCGGGGAGCTGTTTTTT,CASKITGTGNTGELFF
TRBV10-1,NA,15,TRBD2,TRBJ2-7,TGCGCCAGCAGTGAGTCTAGCGGGAGAAACTACGAGCAGTACTTC,CASSESSGRNYEQYF
TRBV6-2/TRBV6-3,NA,15,TRBD1,TRBJ2-7,TGTGCCAGCAGTCCCGGGACAGCTTTAACCTACGAGCAGTACTTC,CASSPGTALTYEQYF
TRBV2,NA,15,NA,TRBJ2-5,TGTGCCAGCTTAGGGGGCCTTGGAGGGATGGAGACCCAGTACTTC,CASLGGLGGMETQYF
TRBV5-5,NA,14,NA,TRBJ1-3,TGTGCCAGCAGCCGGGACACAGGGATAGACACCATATATTTT,CASSRDTGIDTIYF
TRBV2,NA,14,NA,TRBJ1-5,TGTGCCAGCAGTGACAGGGTGGGAGGTCAGCCCCAGCATTTT,CASSDRVGGQPQHF
TRBV3-1/TRBV3-2,once,14,TRBD1,TRBJ1-2,TGTGCCAGCAGCCCTGGGACAGACACGTGGGGCTACACCTTC,CASSPGTDTWGYTF
TRBV7-9,NA,13,TRBD1,TRBJ2-3,TGTGCCAGCAGCTACAGGGGCTCAGATACGCAGTATTTT,CASSYRGSDTQYF
TRBV10-2,NA,16,TRBD2,TRBJ2-1,TGCGCCAGTCTTTCGTCCGGGACTAGTCCTTACAATGAGCAGTTCTTC,CASLSSGTSPYNEQFF
TRBV5-1,NA,16,NA,TRBJ1-4,TGCGCCAGCAGCTTGGCCTCGGCAGGGGATGGTGAAAAACTGTTTTTT,CASSLASAGDGEKLFF
TRBV5-4,NA,16,NA,TRBJ2-5,TGTGCCAGCAGCTTTAGGGGCAGCGTAATCCAAGAGACCCAGTACTTC,CASSFRGSVIQETQYF
TRBV10-3,NA,16,TRBD2,TRBJ2-1,TGTGCCATCAGTGAGTCGGCGGGAGGGTTTAACAATGAGCAGTTCTTC,CAISESAGGFNNEQFF
TRBV4-1,NA,15,TRBD1,TRBJ2-7,TGCGCCAGCAGCCAAGAGGACAGGGAGTCCTACGAGCAGTACTTC,CASSQEDRESYEQYF